This T cell receptor (beta chain) was sequenced for a study of CD8+ T cells in alopecia areata. The CDR3 is made up of 14 amino acids. Per the germline V gene, CDR1 is GTSNPN and CDR2 is SVGIG (reference sequence). With V trimmed by 2 bases and J by 1 base, 2 bases remained unmatched. TCR sequencing used cDNA made by reverse transcription of extracted RNA. The method was immunoSEQ multiplex PCR; TCRdb's version includes in-frame clones alone and lacks a portion of them. Here the sample spans some 130,000 clones, approximately 49% being singletons. The sequencing used CD8+ T cells sorted from blood, collected at week 0. The clonotype comes from a human donor with alopecia areata. The chain has TRBV30 and TRBJ2-7; 10 bases are a match to TRBD1. DNA of the CDR3: TGTGCCTGGAGTCGGACAGGGGGTTCCTACGAGCAGTACTTC. It yields the protein CAWSRTGGSYEQYF.